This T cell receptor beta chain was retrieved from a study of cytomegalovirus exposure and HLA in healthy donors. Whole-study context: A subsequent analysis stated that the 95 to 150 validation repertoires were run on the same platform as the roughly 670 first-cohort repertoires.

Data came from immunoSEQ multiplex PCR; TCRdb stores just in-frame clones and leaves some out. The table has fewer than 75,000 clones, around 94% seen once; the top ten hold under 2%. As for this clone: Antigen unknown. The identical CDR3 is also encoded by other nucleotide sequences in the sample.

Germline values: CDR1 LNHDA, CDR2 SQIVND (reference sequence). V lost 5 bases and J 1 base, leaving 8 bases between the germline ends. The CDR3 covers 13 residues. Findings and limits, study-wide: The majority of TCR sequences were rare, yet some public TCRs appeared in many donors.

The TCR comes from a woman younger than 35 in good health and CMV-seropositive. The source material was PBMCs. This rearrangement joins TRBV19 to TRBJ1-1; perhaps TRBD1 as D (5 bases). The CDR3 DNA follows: TGTGCCAGTAGTCTCACAGGGAACACTGAAGCTTTCTTT. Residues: CASSLTGNTEAFF.